The source of this T cell receptor (beta chain) is a study of blood T cell repertoires in COVID-19 (dated by TCRdb to about 2020). Turning to the overall study: The collaborator samples originated in the United States, Italy and Spain and spanned the acute and convalescent phases of COVID-19. The dataset comprised deeply sampled blood TCRbeta repertoires from subjects exposed to, actively infected with, or recovered from COVID-19. The repertoires were released in a freely available public database meant as a resource for research on the immune response to SARS-CoV-2. The material from the prospective study consisted of cDNA or gDNA derived from T cells, B-cell-depleted T cells, or PBMCs. Samples came from the ongoing ImmuneRACE study (first 160 participants) plus 1,254 subjects from 6 global collaborators. HLA class I and class II types, where available, came from metadata supplied by the sample provider rather than from assay-based typing. Nearly every sample came with metadata listing a de-identified subject ID, COVID-19 status, age in years and sex.

The CDR3 runs 14 amino acids, cysteine and phenylalanine included. Only the CDR3 part of the read is kept: 42 bases, read in frame from the first base. From a lookup of the germline V gene, CDR1 and CDR2 are SNHLY and FYNNEI. V drops 7 bases and J drops 7 bases, leaving 18 bases in between. The immunoSEQ Assay, a bias-controlled multiplex PCR, was used to amplify TCRbeta CDR3 regions from genomic DNA. The published analysis was carried out like this. The number of nucleated cells in each sample was estimated by amplification of reference gene primers within the assay. To quantify the absolute abundance of each unique TCRbeta CDR3 rearrangement, sequence reads were collapsed and filtered. For each sample, productive Simpson clonality was calculated as the square root of Simpson's diversity index over productive rearrangements. Not all clones reach the TCRdb copy of this immuneACCESS table, which keeps in-frame sequences only. Checked studies attribute under half of the gap to unresolved V genes and leave the rest unexplained. V, J and clone size derive from that table, while D and trimming were established from the DNA sequence. Counted in this sample were some 47,000 clones; 90% of them appeared once. The top ten clones comprise about 5.1% of the sample.

Overall study outcomes, separate from this receptor: Clinical and demographic metadata were provided uncurated, with the amount varying by source and participant.

Each collaborating institution followed its own protocols to collect whole blood in K2EDTA tubes. For TCRbeta analysis, collaborators shipped samples as frozen whole blood, isolated PBMCs, or DNA extracted from either of those sample types. A remark on this clone: The target of this receptor is not known. There are no base qualities to consult, and no much larger clone falls within one base.

The sequenced sample was peripheral blood. The V gene is TRBV2 and the J gene is TRBJ2-3; the D gene is possibly TRBD1, with 6 bases matching. The sequence came from a man in his 70s with acute or convalescent COVID-19. The CDR3 loop reads CASKVGQGIYTQYF. The nucleotide sequence reads TGTGCCAGCAAGGTGGGACAAGGTATCTATACGCAGTATTTT.